This passage covers 7 T cell receptor beta chains from one sample sequenced in a study of early T cells in non-severe SARS-CoV-2 infection. MiXCR, run by TCRdb on the 5' RACE reads, gives a single entry per CDR3 protein. Of approximately 100,000 distinct CDR3 sequences listed, roughly 17% are singletons. Sequencing was performed on whole blood. The receptors stem from an adult who was a healthcare worker with PCR-confirmed SARS-CoV-2 infection or an uninfected control (not recorded which).

The chain joins TRBV12-5 to TRBJ2-7; D is undetermined. Trimming cost V 1 base and J 7 bases, with 11 bases left between them. CDR1 is LGHNT, CDR2 FRNRAP, per germline. This CDR3 is 13 amino acids long. CDR3 region: CASGLGGTGEQYF. The CDR3 coding sequence is TGTGCTAGTGGTTTGGGGGGAACGGGTGAGCAGTACTTC.

This chain links TRBV5-1 with TRBJ2-3, with D unresolved. CDR1 and CDR2 (germline): SGHRS, YFSETQ. Trimming took off 2 bases at V and 1 base at J, with 20 bases between the two ends. CDR3 size: 18 residues. The CDR3 DNA follows: TGCGCCAGCAGCTTCCCCCGTGACTCCGCTCGTGGCACAGATACGCAGTATTTT. The encoded protein is CASSFPRDSARGTDTQYF. Full variable domain (remainder filled in from reference TRBV5-1 and TRBJ2-3): KAGVTQTPRYLIKTRGQQVTLSCSPISGHRSVSWYQQTPGQGLQFLFEYFSETQRNKGNFPGRFSGRQFSNSRSEMNVSTLELGDSALYLCASSFPRDSARGTDTQYFGPGTRLTVL.

The table lists this clonotype with a few counts. The V and J genes are TRBV5-1 and TRBJ2-5; possible D gene TRBD2, 5 bases. From germline, CDR1 is SGHRS and CDR2 YFSETQ. Trimming took 3 bases from V and 2 from J, leaving 14 bases between them. The CDR3 is 15 residues long. The CDR3 protein is CASSSPLRAQETQYF. Here the CDR3 DNA reads TGCGCCAGCAGCTCACCCCTGAGGGCGCAAGAGACCCAGTACTTC.

This clonotype has a handful of counts. This chain joins TRBV20-1 and TRBJ2-5; 8 bases match TRBD2. This CDR3 has 14 amino acids. Trimming at V came to 0 bases and at J to 4 bases, leaving 4 bases not matched to a gene. CDR1 is DFQATT, CDR2 SNEGSKA, per germline (reference sequence). DNA of the CDR3: TGCAGTGCTAGAGAGGTCCTAGCGGGAGAGACCCAGTACTTC. Protein sequence: CSAREVLAGETQYF.

The chain joins TRBV29-1 to TRBJ2-2; 8 bases are shared with TRBD1. The CDR3 length is 17 residues. With 0 bases clipped from V and 5 bases from J, the junction kept 11 bases outside the gene matches. The germline CDR1 and CDR2 sequences are SQVTM and ANQGSEA. CDR3 region: CSVEDLSTGGLTGELFF. In nucleotides, the CDR3 is TGCAGCGTTGAAGACCTTTCTACAGGGGGTTTGACCGGGGAGCTGTTTTTT.

As concerns this clonotype: The junction departs from the called germline gene at one end, perhaps through a read error. The CDR3 here is CASSLTGEGTEAVF. The CDR3 DNA reads as TGTGCCAGCAGTTTGACAGGGGAGGGCACTGAAGCTGTCTTT. J is TRBJ1-1 and V is TRBV27, with 8 bases aligning to TRBD1. The CDR3 sequence is 14 residues long. The germline CDR1 and CDR2 sequences are MNHEY and SMNVEV (reference sequence).

The chain is built from TRBV18 and TRBJ2-6, with D perhaps TRBD1 (5 bases). CDR3 length: 16 residues. The V gene lost 1 base and the J gene lost 4 bases, with 11 bases spanning the gap. Germline V gene data show CDR1 as KGHSH and CDR2 as LQKENI. The CDR3 here is CASSPQQGRGANVLTF. The CDR3 nucleotides are TGTGCCAGCTCACCACAGCAGGGCAGGGGGGCCAACGTCCTGACTTTC.